Included here is one T cell receptor (beta chain) sequence, with context. Its antigen is as yet unknown. This table comes from immunoSEQ multiplex PCR, and its TCRdb copy is limited to in-frame clones, with some not included. The data show more than 75,000 clones, about 92% seen once. The data originate from a study of T cell responses to AZD1222 COVID-19 vaccine. Whole-study findings and limits: Repertoire collection took place solely once the T cell response had peaked. Baseline antibody screening turned up just six seropositive AZD1222 recipients. A reported finding is that nearly half of spike-specific TCRs target unmutated variant regions.

This CDR3 region has 18 residues. The J segment lost 0 bases and the V segment lost 4 bases, leaving 8 bases of the junction unmatched. Germline lookup yields CDR1 KGHDR and CDR2 SFDVKD. The chain employs TRBV24-1 and TRBJ2-3; TRBD2 matches 11 bases. The sequencing here drew on peripheral blood, taken on day 0 of AZD1222 vaccination. This clonotype was obtained from an adult in good health. CDR3 in amino acids: CATSDVPGTSGSTDTQYF. CDR3 sequence (DNA): TGTGCCACCAGTGACGTACCCGGGACTAGCGGAAGCACAGATACGCAGTATTTT.